The next 30 T cell receptor beta chains were all read from a single sample in a study of blood T cell repertoires in COVID-19. Assay used: immunoSEQ multiplex PCR; TCRdb lists only in-frame clones, some missing. The table records 360,000 or so clones, approximately 91% of them present only once. The source material was PBMCs or T cells enriched from blood (not recorded which). These TCRs come from a young woman who had been exposed to COVID-19.

The rearrangement uses TRBV10-1 and TRBJ2-5, with 11 bases aligning to TRBD2. This CDR3 spans 15 amino acids. J gave up 2 bases and V 4 bases, and 3 bases lay outside the gene matches. Germline values: CDR1 WNHNN, CDR2 SYGVQD (reference sequence). As DNA, the CDR3 is TGCGCCAGCAGTGTAGGGACTAGCGGACAAGAGACCCAGTACTTC. It specifies CASSVGTSGQETQYF.

As for this clone: Other DNA sequences from this sample encode an identical CDR3 as well. This chain connects TRBV18 to TRBJ2-7; possibly TRBD1 for D (6 bases). The CDR3 loop spans 13 amino acids. Germline V gene data show CDR1 as KGHSH and CDR2 as LQKENI. The germline V and J ends were trimmed by 3 bases and 4 bases, with 10 bases remaining between them. CDR3 sequence reads: CASSPQDSYEQYF. CDR3 nucleotide sequence: TGTGCCAGCTCACCCCAGGACAGTTACGAGCAGTACTTC.

This clone showed up just a few times. The chain couples TRBV7-8 to TRBJ2-7, with 14 bases fitting TRBD2. The CDR3 length is 18 residues. V lost 5 bases and J lost 0; bases outside the gene matches: 9. Germline CDR1 SGHVS, CDR2 FQNEAQ. The CDR3 loop reads CASSPGLAGGQSSYEQYF. DNA for the CDR3: TGTGCCAGCAGCCCCGGACTAGCGGGAGGTCAGAGCTCCTACGAGCAGTACTTC.

The chain joins TRBV27 to TRBJ2-1; the D gene is possibly TRBD2 (5 bases). CDR3 length: 15 residues. In germline, CDR1 is MNHEY, CDR2 SMNVEV (reference sequence). Trimming shortened V by 3 bases and J by 1 base, and 10 bases separated the two germline ends. CDR3 sequence reads: CASSFGLISYNEQFF. The CDR3, as DNA: TGTGCCAGCAGTTTCGGACTTATATCCTACAATGAGCAGTTCTTC.

This rearrangement joins TRBV5-1 to TRBJ1-2; TRBD1 matches 10 bases. The junction had 2 bases not matched to a gene; V was cut back by 0 bases and J by 0 bases. CDR3 size: 16 residues. The germline gives CDR1 SGHRS, CDR2 YFSETQ. The DNA of the CDR3 is TGCGCCAGCAGCTTGGAGGGACAGGGGCCTAACTATGGCTACACCTTC. This codes for CASSLEGQGPNYGYTF.

This clone appeared once. The chain is built from TRBV19 and TRBJ2-3; 12 bases are a match to TRBD2. Unmatched junction bases numbered 4, after V lost 3 bases and J lost 0 bases. Germline CDR1 LNHDA, CDR2 SQIVND (reference sequence). This CDR3 spans 17 amino acids. CDR3 bases: TGTGCCAGTAGTATTGGACTAGCGGGGTTTAGCACAGATACGCAGTATTTT. Its protein is CASSIGLAGFSTDTQYF.

V and J are TRBV18 and TRBJ2-7; tentative D call: TRBD1 (5 bases). V was clipped by 2 bases and J by 7 bases, with 15 bases between them. Germline V gives CDR1 KGHSH, CDR2 LQKENI. This CDR3 contains 14 residues. CDR3 region: CASSPMGLLQEQYF. As DNA, the CDR3 is TGTGCCAGCTCACCAATGGGGCTCTTGCAGGAGCAGTACTTC.

The chain's CDR3 is CASSRTGDYEQYF. The DNA of the CDR3 is TGTGCCAGCAGCCGGACTGGTGACTACGAGCAGTACTTC. This rearrangement joins TRBV12-3 or TRBV12-4 to TRBJ2-7, with D perhaps matching TRBD2 (5 bases). This CDR3 contains 13 residues. The V end was cut by 6 bases, the J end by 3 bases, with 12 bases between.

The rearrangement joins TRBV28 to TRBJ2-3; 10 nucleotides agree with TRBD1. J gave up 9 bases and V 5 bases, and 26 bases lay outside the gene matches. Per the germline V gene, CDR1 is MDHEN and CDR2 is SYDVKM. CDR3 length: 20 residues. In DNA form, the CDR3 reads TGTGCCAGCAGTCTCTTGCCTGGACAGGGGGGTAGCGGTGCGTCGGAGACGCAGTATTTT. This encodes CASSLLPGQGGSGASETQYF.

The J gene is TRBJ1-2, the V gene TRBV11-2; no definite D call. V lost 8 bases, J lost 4 bases, and 5 bases lay in between. The CDR3 length is 10 residues. CDR1 is SGHAT, CDR2 FQNNGV, per germline. CDR3 region: CASEIYGYTF. The CDR3 nucleotides read TGTGCCAGCGAGATCTATGGCTACACCTTC.

The rearrangement joins TRBV18 to TRBJ1-3; TRBD1 matches 7 bases. Trimming cost V 1 base and J 0 bases; bases outside gene matches: 6. The CDR3 extends over 17 amino acids. Germline-derived CDR1 and CDR2 are KGHSH and LQKENI. CDR3 bases: TGTGCCAGCTCACCACTTGGGACAGCGATCTCTGGAAACACCATATATTTT. It encodes CASSPLGTAISGNTIYF.

This sequence joins TRBV5-1 and TRBJ2-3, with 7 bases aligning to TRBD1. The CDR3 sequence is 15 residues long. The V gene's germline CDR1 is SGHRS and CDR2 YFSETQ. Here the CDR3 reads CAARTWQGDTDTQYF. The CDR3 DNA reads TGCGCAGCCCGGACGTGGCAGGGGGATACAGATACGCAGTATTTT.

The genes are TRBV19 and TRBJ1-1, with no clear D. V dropped 1 base and J dropped 0 bases, with 6 bases sitting between them. The CDR3 covers 14 residues. Germline CDR1 is LNHDA and CDR2 is SQIVND (reference sequence). CDR3 nucleotides: TGTGCCAGTAGTATAGCCTCGGTGAACACTGAAGCTTTCTTT. Amino acid sequence: CASSIASVNTEAFF.

The chain has TRBV2 and TRBJ2-3; 8 bases line up with TRBD1. Germline values: CDR1 SNHLY, CDR2 FYNNEI. There are 15 residues in the CDR3. Trimming removed 5 bases from V and 4 bases from J; junction bases left unmatched: 8. The CDR3 protein is CASSLDRGRADTQYF. The CDR3 nucleotides read TGTGCCAGCAGTCTTGACAGGGGTCGCGCAGATACGCAGTATTTT. The variable domain in full, with the rest retrieved from reference TRBV2 and TRBJ2-3, is EPEVTQTPSHQVTQMGQEVILRCVPISNHLYFYWYRQILGQKVEFLVSFYNNEISEKSEIFDDQFSVERPDGSNFTLKIRSTKLEDSAMYFCASSLDRGRADTQYFGPGTRLTVL.

In this sample, this clone turned up a few times. The chain combines TRBV7-2 with TRBJ2-3; TRBD2 matches 7 bases. With 4 bases clipped from V and 1 base from J, the junction kept 17 bases outside the gene matches. The CDR3 extends over 19 amino acids. CDR1 SGHTA and CDR2 FQGNSA come from the germline V gene. The CDR3 DNA sequence: TGTGCCAGCAGCTCAATAGCGGGTTCCACCGACTGGGGCACAGATACGCAGTATTTT. It translates to CASSSIAGSTDWGTDTQYF.

This chain links TRBV5-1 with TRBJ2-7; D is possibly TRBD1 (5 bases). With 0 bases removed from V and 3 bases from J, the gap between germline ends came to 13 bases. This CDR3 contains 15 residues. Per germline, CDR1 SGHRS and CDR2 YFSETQ. CDR3 amino acids: CASSLGDSIYYEQYF. The CDR3 nucleotides read TGCGCCAGCAGCTTGGGAGACAGCATCTACTACGAGCAGTACTTC.

The rearrangement uses TRBV7-9 and TRBJ2-2, with D unresolved. Per germline, CDR1 SEHNR and CDR2 FQNEAQ (reference sequence). Trimming removed 7 bases at V and 4 bases at J, with 13 bases between. The length of the CDR3 is 14 residues. CDR3 sequence (DNA): TGTGCCAGCACCCGAGGCGGTAGCACCGGGGAGCTGTTTTTT. Its translation: CASTRGGSTGELFF.

This clone was picked up one time. The chain uses TRBV7-9 and TRBJ2-5, with a weak D call TRBD1 (6 bases). This CDR3 has 14 amino acids. V gave up 5 bases and J gave up 5 bases, with 15 bases separating them. CDR1 and CDR2 from the germline V gene are SEHNR and FQNEAQ (reference sequence). CDR3 protein: CASSPRGGFETQYF. CDR3 nucleotide sequence: TGTGCCAGCAGCCCGCGTGGGGGCTTCGAGACCCAGTACTTC.

This clone was recorded a few times. This chain joins TRBV14 and TRBJ2-2; possibly TRBD1 for D (5 bases). Germline-derived CDR1 and CDR2 are SGHDN and FVKESK. V lost 0 bases, J lost 6 bases, and 14 bases lay in between. There are 16 residues in the CDR3. CDR3 coding DNA: TGTGCCAGCAGCCAAGATCTGGGGCGGTTTGCCGGGGAGCTGTTTTTT. It codes for CASSQDLGRFAGELFF.

The rearrangement uses TRBV18 and TRBJ1-1, with 7 bases matching TRBD1. The CDR3 runs 16 residues. The V and J ends lost 0 bases and 3 bases, in that order; junction bases with no gene match: 7. CDR1 is KGHSH and CDR2 is LQKENI in the germline V gene. The CDR3 is CASSPPKGRGDTEAFF. The CDR3 nucleotides are TGTGCCAGCTCACCACCGAAGGGCAGGGGGGACACTGAAGCTTTCTTT.

The chain has TRBV4-1 and TRBJ1-5, with 7 bases that match TRBD1. This CDR3 contains 14 residues. The junction had 7 bases not matched to a gene; V was cut back by 4 bases and J by 7 bases. From germline, CDR1 is MGHRA and CDR2 YSYEKL. CDR3 loop: CASSPDPTGQPQHF. The CDR3 DNA follows: TGCGCCAGCAGCCCCGACCCGACAGGGCAGCCCCAGCATTTT.

This chain links TRBV11-3 with TRBJ2-1, with 12 bases lining up with TRBD2. Trimming took 1 base from V and 8 from J; bases not matched to a gene: 6. Germline V gene sequence: CDR1 SGHNT, CDR2 YENEEA. The CDR3 is 16 residues long. CDR3 bases: TGTGCCAGCAGCTTAGGGACTAGCGGGAAGTCGGATGAGCAGTTCTTC. It encodes CASSLGTSGKSDEQFF.

The rearrangement links TRBV7-9 to TRBJ2-3; D is unresolved. V lost 5 bases and J lost 5, with 8 bases in between. From germline, CDR1 is SEHNR and CDR2 FQNEAQ (reference sequence). The CDR3 loop spans 12 amino acids. The CDR3 bases are TGTGCCAGCAGCACCGTACTAGATACGCAGTATTTT. Translation: CASSTVLDTQYF.

The chain has TRBV7-2 and TRBJ2-1; 8 bases map to TRBD2. Germline loops: CDR1 SGHTA, CDR2 FQGNSA. This CDR3 is built from 16 residues. The ends lost 5 bases at V and 0 bases at J; junction bases unmatched: 6. In DNA, the CDR3 is TGTGCCAGCAGCCCGATAAGCGGGAGCTCCTACAATGAGCAGTTCTTC. Protein: CASSPISGSSYNEQFF.

V and J are TRBV6-5 and TRBJ1-1; D call uncertain. CDR1 and CDR2 from the germline V gene are MNHEY and SVGAGI. Trimming cost V 3 bases and J 1 base, with 6 bases left between them. This CDR3 region has 13 residues. CDR3 coding DNA: TGTGCCAGCAGTTATGAGGAGAACACTGAAGCTTTCTTT. Its protein is CASSYEENTEAFF.

The V call is TRBV28, the J call TRBJ1-2; D may be TRBD1 (6 bases). In germline, CDR1 is MDHEN, CDR2 SYDVKM. This CDR3 has 16 residues. The V end lost 4 bases, the J end lost 2 bases, and 17 bases lay between the germline ends. The CDR3 here is CASSSETQGRNYGYTF. DNA of the CDR3: TGTGCCAGCAGTTCAGAAACACAGGGTCGGAACTATGGCTACACCTTC.

The genes are TRBV19 and TRBJ2-7, with 7 positions matching TRBD2. V shed 6 bases and J 6 bases; nucleotides not matched to a gene: 11. The CDR3 loop spans 14 amino acids. Germline lookup yields CDR1 LNHDA and CDR2 SQIVND (reference sequence). The CDR3 bases are TGTGCCAGTAGCCTAGCGCGGGAGAATGGCGAGCAGTACTTC. The encoded protein is CASSLARENGEQYF. The whole variable domain, remainder taken from reference TRBV19 and TRBJ2-7, is DGGITQSPKYLFRKEGQNVTLSCEQNLNHDAMYWYRQDPGQGLRLIYYSQIVNDFQKGDIAEGYSVSREKKESFPLTVTSAQKNPTAFYLCASSLARENGEQYFGPGTRLTVT.

The V call is TRBV11-2, the J call TRBJ2-2, with 7 bases aligning to TRBD2. V gave up 4 bases and J gave up 3 bases; unmatched junction bases: 5. This CDR3 is 15 amino acids long. Per germline, CDR1 SGHAT and CDR2 FQNNGV. The CDR3, as DNA: TGTGCCAGCAGCTCGGCGCGGGAGTACACCGGGGAGCTGTTTTTT. Amino acids: CASSSAREYTGELFF.

This clone was picked up one time. The CDR3 is CATSDLPGLRDPLGELFF. The DNA for the CDR3 is TGTGCCACCAGTGATTTGCCGGGTCTAAGAGATCCGTTGGGGGAGCTGTTTTTT. The rearrangement joins TRBV24-1 to TRBJ2-2; D call uncertain. The germline V gene has CDR1 KGHDR and CDR2 SFDVKD. Trimming stripped 0 bases from V and 8 bases from J, with 21 bases between. There are 18 residues in the CDR3.

This clone has a single count. This chain joins TRBV12-3 or TRBV12-4 and TRBJ1-2; D gene uncertain. CDR3 length: 12 residues. V was pared by 3 bases and J by 5 bases, with 7 bases between. CDR3 nucleotide sequence: TGTGCCAGCAGTTTCTCACAGTATGGCTACACCTTC. Its translation: CASSFSQYGYTF.